These 29 T cell receptor beta chains were sequenced from one sample in a study of cytomegalovirus exposure and HLA in healthy donors. PCR involved 60 Vbeta and 13 Jbeta primers. Using immunoSEQ multiplex PCR, the repertoire was profiled, and TCRdb retains in-frame clones only, with some absent. Of just under 95,000 clones listed, almost 85% are singletons. Sequencing input: PBMCs. Receptors originate from a woman under 30 in good health and CMV-seropositive.

This clone was observed a single time. The chain uses TRBV27 and TRBJ2-3, with 11 bases aligning to TRBD1. The germline V gene encodes CDR1 MNHEY and CDR2 SMNVEV (reference sequence). The CDR3 is 15 residues long. The junction had 4 bases not matched to a gene; V was cut back by 5 bases and J by 3 bases. The CDR3 reads CASSRTGGGTDTQYF. The DNA of the CDR3 is TGTGCCAGCAGTCGGACAGGGGGCGGAACAGATACGCAGTATTTT.

The chain links TRBV5-4 to TRBJ1-1, with a weak D call TRBD1 (5 bases). V was clipped by 2 bases and J by 4 bases, with 6 bases between them. The CDR3 consists of 12 residues. Germline V gene data show CDR1 as SGHNT and CDR2 as YYREEE (reference sequence). The CDR3 DNA follows: TGTGCCAGCAGCTTTAGGGGCACTGAAGCTTTCTTT. Its protein product is CASSFRGTEAFF. The full variable domain, with the rest looked up from reference TRBV5-4 and TRBJ1-1, is ETGVTQSPTHLIKTRGQQVTLRCSSQSGHNTVSWYQQALGQGPQFIFQYYREEENGRGNFPPRFSGLQFPNYSSELNVNALELDDSALYLCASSFRGTEAFFGQGTRLTVV.

V and J are TRBV5-1 and TRBJ1-4; possibly TRBD1 for D (5 bases). V lost 2 bases and J lost 4, with 12 bases in between. CDR1 is SGHRS and CDR2 is YFSETQ in the germline V gene. This CDR3 has 15 amino acids. The CDR3: CASSFGRGINEKLFF. The CDR3 coding sequence is TGCGCCAGCAGCTTTGGAAGGGGCATTAATGAAAAACTGTTTTTT.

The rearrangement uses TRBV4-1 and TRBJ1-1; 9 positions match TRBD1. V lost 1 base to trimming and J lost 4 bases; unmatched junction nucleotides: 1. CDR1 MGHRA and CDR2 YSYEKL come from the germline V gene. There are 14 residues in the CDR3. CDR3 DNA sequence: TGCGCCAGCAGCCAAGGACAGGGGGTCACTGAAGCTTTCTTT. Residues: CASSQGQGVTEAFF.

To note about this clone: One junction end disagrees with the germline gene, perhaps due to a read error. J is TRBJ2-5 and V is TRBV5-4; 7 nucleotides agree with TRBD2. This CDR3 spans 14 amino acids. Germline CDR1 SGHNT, CDR2 YYREEE (reference sequence). The CDR3 DNA sequence: TGTGCCAGCAGCTCAAAACTAGCGCAAGAGGCCCAGTACTTC. This encodes CASSSKLAQEAQYF.

CDR3 sequence: CASSRTGTGGNIEYF. The CDR3 DNA is TGTGCCAGCAGTAGAACCGGGACGGGGGGAAACATAGAGTACTTC. The gene calls are TRBV6-5 and TRBJ2-4; 7 nucleotides line up with TRBD2. The CDR3 is 15 amino acids. V lost 5 bases, J lost 14 bases, and 18 bases stayed unmatched. Germline V CDR1 and CDR2: MNHEY, SVGAGI.

The chain has TRBV28 and TRBJ2-7, with D possibly being TRBD1 (5 bases). This CDR3 has 16 amino acids. CDR1 is MDHEN and CDR2 is SYDVKM in the germline V gene. V shed 3 bases and J shed 5 bases, with 20 bases lying between them. The CDR3 bases are TGTGCCAGCAGTTTTCCCCTATCAGGGCCATGGAACGAGCAGTACTTC. It yields the protein CASSFPLSGPWNEQYF.

This chain joins TRBV6-1 and TRBJ1-1, with a tentative D call TRBD1 (5 bases). Trimming pared 2 bases from V and 2 bases from J, leaving 12 bases between. Germline V CDR1 and CDR2: MNHNS, SASEGT. This CDR3 comprises 15 residues. Here the CDR3 DNA reads TGTGCCAGCAGTGAACTTACCCAGGGAAACACTGAAGCTTTCTTT. Amino acids: CASSELTQGNTEAFF.

This chain connects TRBV6-6 to TRBJ2-3; D is possibly TRBD1 (6 bases). Trimming left V 4 bases short and J 1 base short, with 9 bases between. The germline CDR1 and CDR2 sequences are MNHNY and SVGAGI (reference sequence). The CDR3 loop spans 14 amino acids. The CDR3: CASSSQGGTDTQYF. The CDR3 DNA follows: TGTGCCAGCAGTTCACAGGGAGGCACAGATACGCAGTATTTT.

The chain couples TRBV5-1 to TRBJ1-1, with 12 bases aligning to TRBD1. Germline CDR1 and CDR2: SGHRS and YFSETQ. This CDR3 spans 19 amino acids. V dropped 0 bases and J dropped 1; count of bases not matched to a gene: 10. CDR3 nucleotides: TGCGCCAGCAGCTTGGTAAGGTGGGGACAGGGGGCGCGGAACACTGAAGCTTTCTTT. Protein product: CASSLVRWGQGARNTEAFF.

This chain links TRBV9 with TRBJ2-5, with 12 bases identical to TRBD2. V shed 2 bases and J 11 bases; nucleotides not matched to a gene: 10. There are 15 residues in the CDR3. Germline CDR1 is SGDLS and CDR2 is YYNGEE. The CDR3 nucleotides are TGTGCCAGCAGCGTGCTAGCGGGAGGGCCAGAGGAACAGTACTTC. Protein: CASSVLAGGPEEQYF. Based on the CDR3 plus reference TRBV9 and TRBJ2-5, the full variable domain is DSGVTQTPKHLITATGQRVTLRCSPRSGDLSVYWYQQSLDQGLQFLIQYYNGEERAKGNILERFSAQQFPDLHSELNLSSLELGDSALYFCASSVLAGGPEEQYFGPGTRLLVL.

J is TRBJ2-5 and V is TRBV6-1; weak D call: TRBD1 (5 bases). Trimming took off 8 bases at V and 5 bases at J, with 15 bases between the two ends. Germline loops: CDR1 MNHNS, CDR2 SASEGT. This CDR3 has 13 residues. CDR3: CASDVKGWETQYF. CDR3 bases: TGTGCCAGCGACGTGAAGGGGTGGGAGACCCAGTACTTC.

Comment on this clone: A read error may explain this, as a much larger clone is one base away. J is TRBJ2-7 and V is TRBV7-2, with TRBD1 matching over 10 bases. Germline-derived CDR1 and CDR2 are SGHTA and FQGNSA. The CDR3 is 15 amino acids. Unmatched junction bases numbered 8, after V lost 4 bases and J lost 5 bases. This CDR3 reads CASSSSGTGVHEQYF. Here the CDR3 DNA reads TGTGCCAGCAGCTCTTCCGGGACAGGGGTCCACGAGCAGTACTTC.

This chain links TRBV2 with TRBJ1-2; TRBD1 matches 8 bases. Trimming at V came to 4 bases and at J to 2 bases, leaving 18 bases not matched to a gene. The CDR3 sequence is 19 residues long. Per the germline V gene, CDR1 is SNHLY and CDR2 is FYNNEI. CDR3 sequence: CASSVFHRQGAVENYGYTF. In nucleotides, the CDR3 is TGTGCCAGCAGTGTATTTCACAGGCAGGGGGCAGTGGAAAACTATGGCTACACCTTC.

The table lists this clone with a count of one. This chain links TRBV28 with TRBJ1-5; a weak D match, TRBD1 (5 bases). CDR3 length equals 12 residues. V was trimmed by 4 bases and J by 6 bases, leaving 7 bases between them. Germline V gene sequence: CDR1 MDHEN, CDR2 SYDVKM. CDR3 in DNA: TGTGCCAGCAGTTGGGGGGTTCAGCCCCAGCATTTT. This translates into CASSWGVQPQHF.

The chain joins TRBV5-6 to TRBJ1-1; 7 nucleotides line up with TRBD1. Germline values: CDR1 SGHDT, CDR2 YYEEEE. The CDR3 runs 15 residues. J was trimmed by 4 bases and V by 3 bases; bases with no gene match: 9. The chain's CDR3 is CASSSVSQGGTEAFF. CDR3 nucleotide sequence: TGTGCCAGCAGCTCTGTCAGCCAGGGGGGCACTGAAGCTTTCTTT.

The rearrangement links TRBV6-1 to TRBJ1-2; TRBD1 aligns across 7 bases. Looked up from germline, CDR1 is MNHNS and CDR2 is SASEGT. V trimming: 1 base; J trimming: 6 bases; junction bases outside the gene matches: 5. The CDR3 consists of 14 residues. The CDR3 DNA reads TGTGCCAGCAGTGAAGAGACAGGGAGGAATGGCTACACCTTC. It codes for CASSEETGRNGYTF.

CDR3 sequence (DNA): TGTGCCAGCAGCCCAACGGGACAGGGAGATACGCAGTATTTT. This gives the protein CASSPTGQGDTQYF. V and J are TRBV7-3 and TRBJ2-3, with 9 bases identical to TRBD1. V dropped 5 bases and J dropped 5; count of bases not matched to a gene: 5. Looked up from germline, CDR1 is SGHTA and CDR2 is FQGTGA. There are 14 residues in the CDR3.

The V call is TRBV21-1, the J call TRBJ2-1; the D call in the table, TRBD2, was not verified against the DNA. TRBV21-1 is reported as a pseudogene. The CDR3 has 21 residues. CDR3 bases: TGTGCCAGCAGCAAATCCCAACATCTAGCGGGAGGTTCTCGCTCCTACAATGAGCAGTTCTTC. Its translation: CASSKSQHLAGGSRSYNEQFF.

V usage is TRBV28 and J usage is TRBJ1-2, with D possibly being TRBD1 (5 bases). This CDR3 is 15 amino acids long. With 1 base removed from V and 4 bases from J, the gap between germline ends came to 13 bases. The germline V gene has CDR1 MDHEN and CDR2 SYDVKM. CDR3 DNA: TGTGCCAGCAGTTTATCGGTGGGGCTCGGCTATGGCTACACCTTC. This gives the protein CASSLSVGLGYGYTF.

The V call is TRBV28, the J call TRBJ2-2, with 14 bases that match TRBD2. Germline CDR1 MDHEN, CDR2 SYDVKM. V shed 7 bases, J shed 4 bases, and the junction held 8 bases outside the gene matches. This CDR3 has 17 amino acids. The CDR3 coding sequence is TGTGCCAGCAAGGGACTAGCGGGAGTTTTTGTCACCGGGGAGCTGTTTTTT. This codes for CASKGLAGVFVTGELFF.

V usage is TRBV7-9 and J usage is TRBJ1-5; 8 bases fit TRBD1. After removal of 2 bases from V and 5 bases from J, the junction contained 2 bases not matched to a gene. Germline V gene lookup returns CDR1 SEHNR and CDR2 FQNEAQ (reference sequence). The CDR3 length is 14 residues. CDR3 nucleotide sequence: TGTGCCAGCAGCTTAACGGGACAGGATCAGCCCCAGCATTTT. Its translation is CASSLTGQDQPQHF.

V usage is TRBV5-1 and J usage is TRBJ2-7; a weak D match, TRBD1 (6 bases). The germline gives CDR1 SGHRS, CDR2 YFSETQ. Trimming removed 2 bases at V and 6 bases at J, with 15 bases between. This CDR3 region has 14 residues. CDR3 in DNA: TGCGCCAGCAGCTTTGGGGCAGGGGTAACCGAGCAGTACTTC. This gives the protein CASSFGAGVTEQYF. Based on the CDR3 plus reference TRBV5-1 and TRBJ2-7, the full variable domain is KAGVTQTPRYLIKTRGQQVTLSCSPISGHRSVSWYQQTPGQGLQFLFEYFSETQRNKGNFPGRFSGRQFSNSRSEMNVSTLELGDSALYLCASSFGAGVTEQYFGPGTRLTVT.

The genes are TRBV4-2 and TRBJ2-7; 7 bases agree with TRBD2. Looked up from germline, CDR1 is LGHNA and CDR2 is YNFKEQ. This CDR3 is built from 17 residues. After removal of 0 bases from V and 2 bases from J, the junction contained 10 bases not matched to a gene. The CDR3 spells CASSQDPPGLAAYEQYF. CDR3 in DNA: TGTGCCAGCAGCCAAGATCCCCCGGGGCTAGCGGCCTACGAGCAGTACTTC.

This rearrangement joins TRBV6-5 to TRBJ1-2; TRBD1 matches 9 bases. CDR3 size: 15 residues. J gave up 8 bases and V 2 bases, and 9 bases lay outside the gene matches. Germline V gene sequence: CDR1 MNHEY, CDR2 SVGAGI. This CDR3 is CASSYSPDRGGGYTF. CDR3 DNA: TGTGCCAGCAGTTACAGCCCCGACAGGGGGGGAGGCTACACCTTC.

The chain recombines TRBV7-8 with TRBJ2-1, with D perhaps TRBD2 (6 bases). Per the germline V gene, CDR1 is SGHVS and CDR2 is FQNEAQ. This CDR3 is 19 amino acids long. Trimming cost V 2 bases and J 0 bases, with 20 bases left between them. CDR3 region: CASSLSGGLFPSSYNEQFF. Here the CDR3 DNA reads TGTGCCAGCAGCTTATCCGGGGGACTTTTCCCTAGCTCCTACAATGAGCAGTTCTTC.

This clone was detected only once. This chain joins TRBV5-4 and TRBJ1-2; the D is unclear. The V gene lost 4 bases and the J gene lost 7 bases, with 14 bases spanning the gap. The V gene's germline CDR1 is SGHNT and CDR2 YYREEE (reference sequence). This CDR3 region has 13 residues. CDR3 in amino acids: CASSRTSLSGYTF. The CDR3 DNA reads TGTGCCAGCAGCCGGACTTCATTAAGTGGCTACACCTTC.

V and J are TRBV19 and TRBJ1-1, with 7 bases that match TRBD1. The junction had 10 bases not matched to a gene; V was cut back by 4 bases and J by 5 bases. Per the germline V gene, CDR1 is LNHDA and CDR2 is SQIVND (reference sequence). This CDR3 has 15 amino acids. DNA of the CDR3: TGTGCCAGTAGTAAAGAAACAGGGGAGTTTACTGAAGCTTTCTTT. Amino acid sequence: CASSKETGEFTEAFF.

This rearrangement joins TRBV7-9 to TRBJ2-1; 7 bases fit TRBD2. The germline V gene has CDR1 SEHNR and CDR2 FQNEAQ (reference sequence). V was pared by 0 bases and J by 9 bases, with 2 bases of the junction left unmatched. This CDR3 has 13 residues. The CDR3 DNA is TGTGCCAGCAGCTTAGCGGGGGGGTCTGAGCAGTTCTTC. Its protein product is CASSLAGGSEQFF.